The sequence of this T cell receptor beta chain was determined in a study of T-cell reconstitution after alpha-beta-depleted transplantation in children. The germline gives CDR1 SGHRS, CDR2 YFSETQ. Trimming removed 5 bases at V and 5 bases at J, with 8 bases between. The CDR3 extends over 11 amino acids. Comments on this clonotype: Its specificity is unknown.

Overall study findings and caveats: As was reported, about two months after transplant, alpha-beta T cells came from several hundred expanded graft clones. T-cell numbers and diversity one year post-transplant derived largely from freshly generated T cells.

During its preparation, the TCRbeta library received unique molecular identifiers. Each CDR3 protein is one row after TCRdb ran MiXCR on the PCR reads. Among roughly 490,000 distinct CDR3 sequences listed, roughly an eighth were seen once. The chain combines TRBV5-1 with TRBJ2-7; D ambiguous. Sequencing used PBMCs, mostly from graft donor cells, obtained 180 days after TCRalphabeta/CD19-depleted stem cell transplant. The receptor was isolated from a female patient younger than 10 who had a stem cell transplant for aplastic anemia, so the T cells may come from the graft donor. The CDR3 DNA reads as TGCGCCAGCAGAGACTGGGACGAGCAGTACTTC. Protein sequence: CASRDWDEQYF.